This passage covers 23 T cell receptor beta chains from one sample sequenced in a study of cytomegalovirus exposure and HLA in healthy donors. 13 Jbeta primers and 60 Vbeta primers were used for the PCR. The assay was immunoSEQ multiplex PCR, and TCRdb's table has in-frame clones only and misses some. The sample consists of roughly 120,000 clones, over 60% of them appearing once. The specimen was PBMCs. Source of these receptors: a human donor in good health.

This chain connects TRBV7-8 to TRBJ1-6; 8 bases map to TRBD1. Trimming removed 5 bases from V and 0 bases from J; junction bases left unmatched: 3. Germline V gene data show CDR1 as SGHVS and CDR2 as FQNEAQ. This CDR3 region has 16 residues. The CDR3 loop is CASSADRGSYNSPLHF. The CDR3 nucleotides read TGTGCCAGCAGCGCCGACAGGGGCTCCTATAATTCACCCCTCCACTTT.

This chain links TRBV7-9 with TRBJ2-3, with 13 bases that match TRBD2. This CDR3 has 16 residues. Germline V gives CDR1 SEHNR, CDR2 FQNEAQ (reference sequence). The ends lost 2 bases at V and 5 bases at J; junction bases unmatched: 4. The CDR3 loop is CASSLTSGGAVDTQYF. The CDR3 coding sequence is TGTGCCAGCAGCTTAACTAGCGGGGGGGCCGTAGATACGCAGTATTTT.

This sequence joins TRBV4-1 and TRBJ1-2; D is unresolved. The V and J ends lost 1 base and 3 bases respectively, with 12 bases between them. The length of the CDR3 is 15 residues. Germline CDR1 reads MGHRA; CDR2 reads YSYEKL. The DNA for the CDR3 is TGCGCCAGCAGCCAAGGCCCGGGTTTTGACTATGGCTACACCTTC. Translation: CASSQGPGFDYGYTF.

This clone has a single count. The chain carries TRBV4-1 and TRBJ2-5; TRBD2 is a possible D gene (5 bases). V lost 0 bases and J 5 bases, leaving 13 bases between the germline ends. Germline V lookup: CDR1 MGHRA, CDR2 YSYEKL. CDR3 size: 15 residues. CDR3 sequence reads: CASSQDGSGGETQYF. In nucleotides, the CDR3 is TGCGCCAGCAGCCAAGATGGGTCGGGCGGGGAGACCCAGTACTTC.

The J gene is TRBJ2-7, the V gene TRBV2; D unresolved. Germline V gene sequence: CDR1 SNHLY, CDR2 FYNNEI. The CDR3 sequence is 13 residues long. V gave up 2 bases and J gave up 4 bases, with 9 bases separating them. In DNA form, the CDR3 reads TGTGCCAGCAGTGAAAGGAGTCCTTACGAGCAGTACTTC. Amino acid sequence: CASSERSPYEQYF.

The CDR3 sequence is CASSVPRGQGTGFNEQYF. Here the CDR3 DNA reads TGTGCCAGCAGTGTCCCAAGGGGCCAGGGCACAGGGTTCAACGAGCAGTACTTC. The chain carries TRBV6-1 and TRBJ2-7, with a possible D match to TRBD1 (6 bases). The V gene's germline CDR1 is MNHNS and CDR2 SASEGT. CDR3 size: 18 residues. Deletions cut 4 bases from V and 5 bases from J, with 27 bases between.

The chain links TRBV19 to TRBJ2-1; D perhaps matches TRBD1 (6 bases). V was clipped by 3 bases and J by 8 bases, with 14 bases between them. The CDR3 spans 14 residues. The V gene's germline CDR1 is LNHDA and CDR2 SQIVND (reference sequence). CDR3 amino acids: CASSIWHRVDEQFF. Here the CDR3 DNA reads TGTGCCAGTAGTATCTGGCACAGGGTCGATGAGCAGTTCTTC. Filled out from reference TRBV19 and TRBJ2-1, the complete variable domain reads DGGITQSPKYLFRKEGQNVTLSCEQNLNHDAMYWYRQDPGQGLRLIYYSQIVNDFQKGDIAEGYSVSREKKESFPLTVTSAQKNPTAFYLCASSIWHRVDEQFFGPGTRLTVL.

The chain is built from TRBV5-6 and TRBJ2-5, with D possibly matching TRBD2 (7 bases). The CDR3 consists of 15 residues. CDR1 SGHDT and CDR2 YYEEEE come from the germline V gene. Trimming stripped 0 bases from V and 5 bases from J, with 14 bases between. The CDR3 nucleotides read TGTGCCAGCAGCTTGGATCTGGGAGGGGGGGAGACCCAGTACTTC. Protein: CASSLDLGGGETQYF. Using reference TRBV5-6 and TRBJ2-5 for the parts outside the CDR3, the full variable domain is DAGVTQSPTHLIKTRGQQVTLRCSPKSGHDTVSWYQQALGQGPQFIFQYYEEEERQRGNFPDRFSGHQFPNYSSELNVNALLLGDSALYLCASSLDLGGGETQYFGPGTRLLVL.

This chain uses TRBV5-4 with TRBJ1-4; 7 nucleotides line up with TRBD1. The CDR3 loop spans 15 amino acids. Germline CDR1 and CDR2: SGHNT and YYREEE (reference sequence). V lost 4 bases and J lost 6; bases outside the gene matches: 9. The CDR3, as DNA: TGTGCCAGCAGCGGGCAGGGGGATGCGTATGAAAAACTGTTTTTT. Encoded protein: CASSGQGDAYEKLFF.

The chain combines TRBV19 with TRBJ1-2, with 11 bases that match TRBD1. Trimming removed 6 bases from V and 7 bases from J; junction bases left unmatched: 13. The germline V gene has CDR1 LNHDA and CDR2 SQIVND (reference sequence). This CDR3 has 16 residues. The CDR3 coding sequence is TGTGCCAGTAGACCCCCCGGGACAGGGGGACTGGGTGGCTACACCTTC. Translated: CASRPPGTGGLGGYTF. Complete variable domain (other parts from reference TRBV19 and TRBJ1-2): DGGITQSPKYLFRKEGQNVTLSCEQNLNHDAMYWYRQDPGQGLRLIYYSQIVNDFQKGDIAEGYSVSREKKESFPLTVTSAQKNPTAFYLCASRPPGTGGLGGYTFGSGTRLTVV.

This clone showed up just a few times. The CDR3 DNA reads as TGCGCCAGCAGTGGGGACAGAGGGTTGTCCACTGAAGCTTTCTTT. Its protein is CASSGDRGLSTEAFF. This rearrangement joins TRBV10-1 to TRBJ1-1; 7 bases are a match to TRBD1. The J segment lost 4 bases and the V segment lost 4 bases, leaving 9 bases of the junction unmatched. The germline V gene encodes CDR1 WNHNN and CDR2 SYGVQD (reference sequence). CDR3 length equals 15 residues.

A remark on this clone: The sample has other DNA sequences that encode this CDR3 too. The chain links TRBV7-6 to TRBJ1-1; D is unclear. This CDR3 is built from 13 residues. Germline values: CDR1 SGHVS, CDR2 FNYEAQ. V lost 2 bases to trimming and J lost 2 bases, with 6 bases between them. The CDR3 nucleotides are TGTGCCAGCAGCTTATCACTAAACACTGAAGCTTTCTTT. The encoded protein is CASSLSLNTEAFF.

This rearrangement joins TRBV7-2 to TRBJ2-7; D may be TRBD1 (5 bases). The germline V and J ends were trimmed by 5 bases and 2 bases, with 13 bases remaining between them. Germline CDR1 reads SGHTA; CDR2 reads FQGNSA. The CDR3 sequence is 14 residues long. CDR3: CASSPGPRAYEQYF. CDR3 in DNA: TGTGCCAGCAGCCCAGGGCCCAGGGCCTACGAGCAGTACTTC.

V is TRBV23-1 and J is TRBJ2-7; 8 bases agree with TRBD1. TRBV23-1 has ORF status, its function being uncertain. The CDR3 sequence is 17 residues long. V shed 10 bases and J 0 bases; nucleotides not matched to a gene: 17. The CDR3 coding sequence is TGCGCCATCGTTGACAGGGGATACCTGAAGGGCTCCTACGAGCAGTACTTC. Translated, it gives CAIVDRGYLKGSYEQYF.

There are a few counts of this clone. The gene calls are TRBV10-3 and TRBJ2-2; 7 nucleotides line up with TRBD1. After removal of 5 bases from V and 5 bases from J, the junction contained 11 bases not matched to a gene. In germline, CDR1 is ENHRY, CDR2 SYGVKD. The CDR3 is 16 amino acids. The CDR3 protein is CAISLITGEKTGELFF. CDR3 bases: TGTGCCATCAGTCTAATAACAGGGGAGAAGACCGGGGAGCTGTTTTTT.

The chain has TRBV11-3 and TRBJ2-1; 12 bases align to TRBD2. Germline CDR1 is SGHNT and CDR2 is YENEEA. CDR3 size: 17 residues. The V gene end was trimmed by 5 bases and the J gene end by 4 bases; junction bases not matched to a gene: 9. The CDR3 loop reads CASSERFGTSGYNEQFF. In DNA form, the CDR3 reads TGTGCCAGCAGCGAGAGATTCGGGACTAGCGGGTACAATGAGCAGTTCTTC.

The V gene is TRBV5-1, the J gene TRBJ2-3; TRBD2 matches at 9 bases. V dropped 2 bases and J dropped 10; count of bases not matched to a gene: 11. Per the germline V gene, CDR1 is SGHRS and CDR2 is YFSETQ. This CDR3 contains 15 residues. For the CDR3, the DNA is TGCGCCAGCAGCTTTAGGGCGGGGGGGCAGAGTCCGCAGTATTTT. It yields the protein CASSFRAGGQSPQYF.

V gene TRBV7-3 combines with J gene TRBJ2-3, with TRBD2 matching 11 bases. Germline loops: CDR1 SGHTA, CDR2 FQGTGA. CDR3 size: 15 residues. Unmatched junction bases numbered 5, after V lost 5 bases and J lost 4 bases. The CDR3 protein is CASSQIAGGPDTQYF. The DNA for the CDR3 is TGTGCCAGCAGCCAGATAGCGGGGGGGCCAGATACGCAGTATTTT. Full variable domain (missing parts from reference TRBV7-3 and TRBJ2-3): GAGVSQTPSNKVTEKGKYVELRCDPISGHTALYWYRQSLGQGPEFLIYFQGTGAADDSGLPNDRFFAVRPEGSVSTLKIQRTERGDSAVYLCASSQIAGGPDTQYFGPGTRLTVL.

The V call is TRBV7-2, the J call TRBJ1-1, with a possible D match to TRBD1 (6 bases). V shed 5 bases and J shed 9 bases, with 22 bases lying between them. There are 15 residues in the CDR3. From germline, CDR1 is SGHTA and CDR2 FQGNSA. CDR3 sequence: CASSPPSGGASKAFF. Written as DNA, the CDR3 is TGTGCCAGCAGCCCACCAAGCGGGGGCGCTTCCAAAGCTTTCTTT. Complete variable domain (other parts from reference TRBV7-2 and TRBJ1-1): GAGVSQSPSNKVTEKGKDVELRCDPISGHTALYWYRQSLGQGLEFLIYFQGNSAPDKSGLPSDRFSAERTGGSVSTLTIQRTQQEDSAVYLCASSPPSGGASKAFFGQGTRLTVV.

This clone was observed a handful of times. J is TRBJ2-7 and V is TRBV4-1; 7 bases line up with TRBD1. CDR1 MGHRA and CDR2 YSYEKL come from the germline V gene. The ends lost 4 bases at V and 2 bases at J; junction bases unmatched: 8. The CDR3 extends over 15 amino acids. The CDR3 sequence: CASSLLRGQAYEQYF. DNA of the CDR3: TGCGCCAGCAGCCTCCTAAGGGGGCAGGCCTACGAGCAGTACTTC.

The rearrangement joins TRBV29-1 to TRBJ1-1; D might be TRBD1 (5 bases). This CDR3 spans 12 amino acids. Germline V lookup: CDR1 SQVTM, CDR2 ANQGSEA. The ends were cut back, 6 bases at V and 4 bases at J, with 12 bases in the middle. The CDR3 sequence: CSVLKGATEAFF. The CDR3 bases are TGCAGCGTCCTAAAAGGGGCCACTGAAGCTTTCTTT.

The chain uses TRBV5-6 and TRBJ2-3, with TRBD1 as a possible D gene (5 bases). Germline assignment: CDR1 SGHDT and CDR2 YYEEEE. The CDR3 has 14 amino acids. V was cut by 0 bases and J by 6 bases, with 11 bases left in between. DNA of the CDR3: TGTGCCAGCAGCTTGGGCCCCAGGGCGGATACGCAGTATTTT. It encodes CASSLGPRADTQYF.

There are a few counts of this clone. The chain joins TRBV6-1 to TRBJ2-7; 11 bases line up with TRBD1. V lost 6 bases, J lost 4 bases, and 5 bases stayed unmatched. Germline CDR1 reads MNHNS; CDR2 reads SASEGT. The CDR3 runs to 14 residues. CDR3 sequence reads: CASSPRDRGYEQYF. CDR3 in DNA: TGTGCCAGCAGCCCCCGGGACAGGGGGTACGAGCAGTACTTC.